One and the same sample provided the 12 T cell receptor beta chains below, sequenced in a study of blood T cell repertoires in COVID-19. The method was immunoSEQ multiplex PCR; TCRdb's version includes in-frame clones alone and lacks a portion of them. The table records under 250,000 clones, around nine tenths of them present only once. Sequencing used PBMCs or T cells enriched from blood (not recorded which). These receptors were taken from a man younger than 45 who had recovered from COVID-19.

V and J are TRBV9 and TRBJ1-5; D gene uncertain. Looked up from germline, CDR1 is SGDLS and CDR2 is YYNGEE. This CDR3 has 13 residues. V lost 4 bases, J lost 5 bases, and 10 bases lay in between. The CDR3 sequence: CASSSEGDQPQHF. The CDR3 DNA reads TGTGCCAGCAGCTCAGAGGGAGATCAGCCCCAGCATTTT.

This clone has just one count. Relative to the germline gene, one junction end is altered; a read error may explain this. In DNA form, the CDR3 reads TGTGCCTGGAGTGTACCTGGCTCGTACCTTTTT. Translated: CAWSVPGSYLF. The rearrangement links TRBV30 to TRBJ1-4; D gene ambiguous. The germline gives CDR1 GTSNPN, CDR2 SVGIG (reference sequence). The CDR3 totals 11 residues.

The chain uses TRBV2 and TRBJ1-5, with 7 nucleotides matching TRBD1. CDR1 and CDR2 (germline): SNHLY, FYNNEI. V was clipped by 4 bases and J by 0 bases; unmatched bases: 3. CDR3 length equals 15 residues. CDR3 region: CASSGTGNSNQPQHF. For the CDR3, the DNA is TGTGCCAGCAGTGGGACAGGAAATAGCAATCAGCCCCAGCATTTT.

This chain connects TRBV12-3 or TRBV12-4 to TRBJ2-3; D perhaps matches TRBD1 (6 bases). The CDR3 totals 13 residues. V lost 8 bases and J 4 bases, leaving 13 bases between the germline ends. CDR3 sequence: CASRQDPPDTQYF. CDR3 bases: TGTGCCAGCCGACAGGATCCTCCAGATACGCAGTATTTT.

The chain employs TRBV7-3 and TRBJ2-1; 7 nucleotides line up with TRBD1. V was clipped by 2 bases and J by 10 bases; unmatched bases: 11. The CDR3 covers 15 residues. Looked up from germline, CDR1 is SGHTA and CDR2 is FQGTGA. The CDR3 DNA is TGTGCCAGCAGCTTAGGGAGAGGGGGCGCCGGGGAGCAGTTCTTC. It codes for CASSLGRGGAGEQFF. The complete variable domain, with remaining parts taken from reference TRBV7-3 and TRBJ2-1, reads GAGVSQTPSNKVTEKGKYVELRCDPISGHTALYWYRQSLGQGPEFLIYFQGTGAADDSGLPNDRFFAVRPEGSVSTLKIQRTERGDSAVYLCASSLGRGGAGEQFFGPGTRLTVL.

The rearrangement links TRBV5-5 to TRBJ2-5; D ambiguous. CDR3 length: 15 residues. V dropped 0 bases and J dropped 4 bases, with 13 bases sitting between them. Germline assignment: CDR1 SGHKS and CDR2 YYEKEE (reference sequence). CDR3 protein: CASSLGAVGIETQYF. The CDR3 DNA follows: TGTGCCAGCAGCTTGGGGGCAGTGGGCATAGAGACCCAGTACTTC.

The chain is built from TRBV24-1 and TRBJ2-5, with 13 bases aligning to TRBD2. CDR1 and CDR2 from the germline V gene are KGHDR and SFDVKD. V trimming: 4 bases; J trimming: 1 base; junction bases outside the gene matches: 5. The CDR3 totals 17 residues. CDR3 sequence (DNA): TGTGCCACCAGTGAAAAGGGACTAGCGGGGACCCAAGAGACCCAGTACTTC. Amino acids: CATSEKGLAGTQETQYF.

The chain is built from TRBV19 and TRBJ2-3, with D uncertain. The CDR3 loop spans 10 amino acids. V dropped 9 bases and J dropped 4 bases, with 5 bases sitting between them. Germline V gives CDR1 LNHDA, CDR2 SQIVND (reference sequence). This CDR3 reads CASSADTQYF. As DNA, the CDR3 is TGTGCCAGCTCGGCAGATACGCAGTATTTT.

For this clone: One end of the junction varies from germline; a read error may be responsible. This rearrangement joins TRBV10-3 to TRBJ2-7; 12 nucleotides agree with TRBD2. CDR3 length equals 15 residues. CDR1 is ENHRY and CDR2 is SYGVKD in the germline V gene. The CDR3 here is CAIRKTSGSSDEQYF. In DNA, the CDR3 is TGTGCCATCAGGAAGACTAGCGGGAGCTCCGACGAGCAGTACTTC.

Comment on this clone: Other DNA sequences within the sample encode an identical CDR3. This chain links TRBV29-1 with TRBJ1-1; no firm D call. The V and J ends lost 5 bases and 2 bases respectively, with 6 bases between them. The CDR3 runs to 11 residues. Germline CDR1 reads SQVTM; CDR2 reads ANQGSEA. CDR3: CSVRGNTEAFF. In DNA, the CDR3 is TGCAGCGTTCGGGGAAACACTGAAGCTTTCTTT.

This chain links TRBV11-1 with TRBJ2-7; 7 bases fit TRBD1. Germline V gives CDR1 SGHAT, CDR2 FQDESV (reference sequence). V lost 5 bases and J lost 5; bases outside the gene matches: 6. CDR3 length: 13 amino acids. CDR3 in amino acids: CASSRTGANEQYF. The CDR3 DNA follows: TGTGCCAGCAGCCGCACAGGGGCCAACGAGCAGTACTTC.

This rearrangement joins TRBV7-9 to TRBJ2-3; D perhaps matches TRBD2 (6 bases). The CDR3 covers 14 residues. Trimming took 5 bases from V and 3 from J, leaving 12 bases between them. From germline, CDR1 is SEHNR and CDR2 FQNEAQ (reference sequence). CDR3 protein: CASSRWDLTDTQYF. DNA of the CDR3: TGTGCCAGCAGCCGTTGGGACTTAACAGATACGCAGTATTTT.